This TCR beta chain is from a study of blood T cell repertoires in COVID-19. Study processing details: Estimation of nucleated cell counts relied on the amplification of reference gene primers. The repertoire was sequenced with immunoSEQ multiplex PCR; TCRdb's copy has only in-frame clones and lacks some. For V, J and clone size, that table is used; D and trimming come from the DNA. The table lists 150,000 to 200,000 clones, roughly 84% of them singletons. The TCR comes from a woman aged 55-69 years who had recovered from COVID-19. The sequenced sample was PBMCs or T cells enriched from blood (not recorded which).

The DNA for the CDR3 is TGTGCCAGCAGCGGGGGACAGAACACCGGGGAGCTGTTTTTT. This codes for CASSGGQNTGELFF. The chain has TRBV9 and TRBJ2-2, with D possibly being TRBD1 (6 bases). Germline CDR1 is SGDLS and CDR2 is YYNGEE. The CDR3 sequence is 14 residues long. V lost 3 bases and J 1 base, leaving 7 bases between the germline ends.